This T cell receptor (beta chain) originates from a study of blood T cell repertoires in COVID-19 (dated by TCRdb to about 2020). A note on the overall study: Collaborator samples came from the United States, Italy and Spain and covered acute and convalescent phases of COVID-19. A de-identified subject ID, COVID-19 status, age in years and sex were almost always included in the sample metadata. Where HLA class I and class II types were available, the types were taken from metadata supplied by the sample provider, not from assay-based typing. Deeply sampled blood TCRbeta repertoires from subjects exposed to, actively infected with, or recovered from COVID-19 were included in the dataset. The repertoires were made available in a free public database intended to serve as a resource for research on the immune response to SARS-CoV-2. The prospective study material was composed of cDNA or gDNA derived from T cells, B-cell-depleted T cells, or PBMCs. Samples were obtained from the ongoing ImmuneRACE study (first 160 participants) and from some 1,200 subjects provided by 6 global collaborators. Findings and caveats that apply to the study as a whole: The quantity of clinical and demographic metadata differed by source and by participant and was supplied without curation.

Samples from volunteer blood donors who had recovered from COVID-19 were contributed by a second Seattle source. Collaborating institutions collected whole blood in K2EDTA tubes following their own protocols. Collaborator samples were shipped for TCRbeta analysis as frozen whole blood, isolated PBMCs, or DNA extracted from either sample type. Comment on this clone: Its antigen remains undetermined. No clone much larger than this one lies a single base away; base qualities are absent.

TCRbeta CDR3 regions were amplified from genomic DNA using the immunoSEQ Assay, a bias-controlled multiplex PCR. In the source study's methods: Nucleated cell counts per sample were estimated from amplification of reference gene primers within the assay. To quantify the absolute abundance of each unique TCRbeta CDR3 rearrangement, sequence reads were collapsed and filtered. Productive Simpson clonality was computed per sample as the square root of Simpson's diversity index over productive rearrangements. TCRdb limited this immuneACCESS table to in-frame rearrangements with V and J called. A share of clones is missing; checked studies link under half to unresolved V genes, and the rest is unexplained. V, J and clone size are taken as reported in that table, and D and trimming were inferred from the DNA itself. In all, the sample holds some 290,000 clones, and approximately 86% of those were seen once. The top ten clonotypes cover about 2.2% of the sample.

Reading from cysteine to phenylalanine, the CDR3 counts 15 amino acids. Just the 45-base CDR3 DNA is kept, in frame starting at base 1. The junction shows trimming of 2 bases on V and 5 bases on J, plus 15 bases between the germline ends. From the germline V gene (reference sequence), CDR1 is SEHNR and CDR2 is FQNEAQ. This TCR derives from a woman in her forties or fifties who had recovered from COVID-19. Recombination connected TRBV7-9 to TRBJ1-2; the D segment cannot be called with confidence. The sequenced sample consisted of peripheral blood. The CDR3: CASSLQVTEAYGYTF. Here is the DNA: TGTGCCAGCAGCTTACAAGTGACGGAGGCATATGGCTACACCTTC.